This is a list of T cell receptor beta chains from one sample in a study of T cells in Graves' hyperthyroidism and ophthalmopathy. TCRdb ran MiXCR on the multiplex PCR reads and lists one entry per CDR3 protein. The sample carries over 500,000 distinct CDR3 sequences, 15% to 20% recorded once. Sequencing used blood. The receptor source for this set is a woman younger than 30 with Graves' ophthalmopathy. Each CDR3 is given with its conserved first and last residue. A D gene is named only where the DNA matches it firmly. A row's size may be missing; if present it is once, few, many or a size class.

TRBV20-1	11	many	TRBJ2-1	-	TGCAGTGCTTCGGGGCAGGATGAGCAGTTCTTC	CSASGQDEQFF
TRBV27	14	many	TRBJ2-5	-	TGTGCCAGCAGTCAAGCAGGAGAAACAGAGACCCAGTACTTC	CASSQAGETETQYF
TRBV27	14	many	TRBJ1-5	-	TGTGCCAGCAGTCCCCTAGGAGACAATCAGCCCCAGCATTTT	CASSPLGDNQPQHF
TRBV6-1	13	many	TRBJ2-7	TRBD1	TGTGCCAGCAATCCGACAGGGGCCTACGAGCAGTACTTC	CASNPTGAYEQYF
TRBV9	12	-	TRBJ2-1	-	TGTGCCAGCAGCCGCAACTACGGCGAGCAGTTCTTC	CASSRNYGEQFF
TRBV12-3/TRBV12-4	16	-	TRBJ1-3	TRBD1	TGTGCCAGCAGTGACCTCGACAGGGGGCGTGGAAACACCATATATTTT	CASSDLDRGRGNTIYF
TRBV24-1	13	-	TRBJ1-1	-	TGTGCCACCAGTGATTTATGGGGAGTTGAAGCTTTCTTT	CATSDLWGVEAFF
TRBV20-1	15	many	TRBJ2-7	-	TGCAGTGCTAGACACGCCGGGACGGGGCATTACGAGCAGTACTTC	CSARHAGTGHYEQYF
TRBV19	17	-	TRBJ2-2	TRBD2	TGTGCCAGTAGTATTACTTCGTCTAGCGGACACACCGGGGAGCTGTTTTTT	CASSITSSSGHTGELFF
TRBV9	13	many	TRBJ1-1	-	TGTGCCAGCAGCCCAGGGTTTTACACTGAAGCTTTCTTT	CASSPGFYTEAFF
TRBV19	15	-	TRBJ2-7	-	TGTGCCAGTAGTATTAGGCCGTCGACAATCTACGAGCAGTACTTC	CASSIRPSTIYEQYF
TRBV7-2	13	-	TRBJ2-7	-	TGTGCCAGCAGCCCCTCTGACTTAGACGAGCAGTACTTC	CASSPSDLDEQYF
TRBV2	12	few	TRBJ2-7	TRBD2	TGTGCCAGCTTCGCGGGGGTTAACGAGCAGTACTTC	CASFAGVNEQYF
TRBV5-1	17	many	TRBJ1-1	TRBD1	TGCGCCAGCAGCCCTACAGGGGGATTGGAATGGAACACTGAAGCTTTCTTT	CASSPTGGLEWNTEAFF